This TCR beta chain was identified in a study of T cells in Graves' hyperthyroidism and ophthalmopathy. Study observations and caveats: Stable hyperthyroidism was separated from ophthalmopathy by a model based on 13 V-J features.

Many counts were recorded for this clonotype. No antigen is known for it. The CDR3 has 12 residues. The germline V and J ends were trimmed by 6 bases and 15 bases, with 18 bases remaining between them. In germline, CDR1 is MNHNS, CDR2 SASEGT. Researchers amplified the TCR beta CDR3 regions from RNA transcripts. First-round RT-PCR of the TCR CDR3 relied on the HTBI primer set. In TCRdb, the multiplex PCR reads were re-called with MiXCR into one record per CDR3 protein. The sample carries fewer than 350,000 distinct CDR3 sequences, nearly 15% recorded once. Each diagnosis drew on symptoms, thyroxine, TRAb, thyroid ultrasound and orbital computed tomography findings.

The V and J genes are TRBV6-1 and TRBJ2-1; maybe TRBD1 (7 bases). Sequenced: blood. This clonotype originated in a woman aged 45-60 years with Graves' hyperthyroidism that later progressed to Graves' ophthalmopathy. CDR3 sequence reads: CASRQRAGGPFF. For the CDR3, the DNA is TGTGCCAGCAGACAAAGGGCAGGGGGGCCGTTCTTC.